This T cell receptor (beta chain) was profiled in a study of shared clonotypes between healthy human individuals. The naive CD8 subset, CD45RO-negative cells positively selected for CCR7, excluded terminally differentiated effector memory CD45RA+ cells. All donors were Caucasian adults living in Nashville, Tennessee. For this clone: As yet, its antigen is unknown.

CDR3 length: 14 amino acids. Trimming left V 5 bases short and J 5 bases short, with 15 bases between. Looked up from germline, CDR1 is SEHNR and CDR2 is FQNEAQ (reference sequence). General study findings and limits: In general, naive subsets displayed greater estimated richness than memory subsets did. Across a few donors, naive CD4 shared roughly 5%, naive CD8 over 3%, memory CD4 roughly 2.5%, memory CD8 0.4% to 0.5%.

Genomic DNA of each subset was evenly split across several immunoSEQ plates. Profiling relied on immunoSEQ multiplex PCR, and the TCRdb table lists in-frame clones only, not all of them. The sample carries about 820,000 clones, 80% to 95% recorded once. The TCR originated in a man aged 25 to 45 in good health. The chain employs TRBV7-9 and TRBJ2-5; a possible D gene is TRBD2 (5 bases). Material for sequencing was naive CD8+ T cells sorted from blood. The CDR3 DNA reads TGTGCCAGCAGCCCAGCCCCTACGGGGGAGACCCAGTACTTC. It codes for CASSPAPTGETQYF.